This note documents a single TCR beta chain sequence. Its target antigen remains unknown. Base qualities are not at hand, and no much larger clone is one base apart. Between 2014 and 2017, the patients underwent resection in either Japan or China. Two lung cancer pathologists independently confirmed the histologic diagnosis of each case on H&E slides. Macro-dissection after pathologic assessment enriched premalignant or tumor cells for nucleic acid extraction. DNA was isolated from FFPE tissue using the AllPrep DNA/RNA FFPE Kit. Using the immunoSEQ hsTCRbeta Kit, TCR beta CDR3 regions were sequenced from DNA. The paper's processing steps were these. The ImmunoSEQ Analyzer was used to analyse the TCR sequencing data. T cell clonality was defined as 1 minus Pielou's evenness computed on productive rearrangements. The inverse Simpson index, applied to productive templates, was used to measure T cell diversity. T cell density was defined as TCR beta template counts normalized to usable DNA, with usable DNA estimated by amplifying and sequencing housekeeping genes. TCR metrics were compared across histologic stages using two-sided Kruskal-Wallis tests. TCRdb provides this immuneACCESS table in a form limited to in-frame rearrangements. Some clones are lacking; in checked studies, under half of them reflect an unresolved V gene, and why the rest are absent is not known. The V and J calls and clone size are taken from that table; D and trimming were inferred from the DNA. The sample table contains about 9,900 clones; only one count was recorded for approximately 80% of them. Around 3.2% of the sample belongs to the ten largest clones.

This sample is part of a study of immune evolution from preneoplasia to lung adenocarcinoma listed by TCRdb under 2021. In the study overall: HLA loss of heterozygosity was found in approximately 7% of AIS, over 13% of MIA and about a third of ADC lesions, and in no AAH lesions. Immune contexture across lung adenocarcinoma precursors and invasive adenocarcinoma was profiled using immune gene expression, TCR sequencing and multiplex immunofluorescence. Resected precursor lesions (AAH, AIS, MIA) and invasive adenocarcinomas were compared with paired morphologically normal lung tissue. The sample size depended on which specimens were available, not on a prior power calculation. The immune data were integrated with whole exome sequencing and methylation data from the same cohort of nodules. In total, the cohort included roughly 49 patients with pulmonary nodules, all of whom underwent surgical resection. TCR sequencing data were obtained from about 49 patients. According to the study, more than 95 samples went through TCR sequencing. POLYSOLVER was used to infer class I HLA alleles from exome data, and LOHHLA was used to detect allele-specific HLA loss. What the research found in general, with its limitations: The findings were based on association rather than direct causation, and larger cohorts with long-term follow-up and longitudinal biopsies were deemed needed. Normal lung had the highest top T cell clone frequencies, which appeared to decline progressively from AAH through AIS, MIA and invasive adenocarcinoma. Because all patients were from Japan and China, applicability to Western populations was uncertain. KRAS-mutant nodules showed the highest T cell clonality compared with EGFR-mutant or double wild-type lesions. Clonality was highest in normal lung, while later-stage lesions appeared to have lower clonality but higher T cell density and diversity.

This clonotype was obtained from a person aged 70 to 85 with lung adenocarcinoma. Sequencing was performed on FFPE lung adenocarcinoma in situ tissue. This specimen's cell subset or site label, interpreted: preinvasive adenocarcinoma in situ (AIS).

Here is the DNA: TGTGCCAGCAGCTCCAGTTTGGCCAGCACCGGGGAGCTGTTTTTT. Its protein is CASSSSLASTGELFF. The sequence is built from TRBV7-2 and TRBJ2-2, with the D gene call left open. The CDR3 sequence holds 15 residues, the cysteine and phenylalanine included. Solely the CDR3 DNA is kept, with 45 bases framed from the first base. V sheds 4 bases and J sheds 4 bases, leaving 13 bases between their ends. The germline V gene yields SGHTA for CDR1 and FQGNSA for CDR2. Where the CDR3 stops, the reference TRBV7-2 and TRBJ2-2 genes take over; the full variable domain is GAGVSQSPSNKVTEKGKDVELRCDPISGHTALYWYRQSLGQGLEFLIYFQGNSAPDKSGLPSDRFSAERTGGSVSTLTIQRTQQEDSAVYLCASSSSLASTGELFFGEGSRLTVL.